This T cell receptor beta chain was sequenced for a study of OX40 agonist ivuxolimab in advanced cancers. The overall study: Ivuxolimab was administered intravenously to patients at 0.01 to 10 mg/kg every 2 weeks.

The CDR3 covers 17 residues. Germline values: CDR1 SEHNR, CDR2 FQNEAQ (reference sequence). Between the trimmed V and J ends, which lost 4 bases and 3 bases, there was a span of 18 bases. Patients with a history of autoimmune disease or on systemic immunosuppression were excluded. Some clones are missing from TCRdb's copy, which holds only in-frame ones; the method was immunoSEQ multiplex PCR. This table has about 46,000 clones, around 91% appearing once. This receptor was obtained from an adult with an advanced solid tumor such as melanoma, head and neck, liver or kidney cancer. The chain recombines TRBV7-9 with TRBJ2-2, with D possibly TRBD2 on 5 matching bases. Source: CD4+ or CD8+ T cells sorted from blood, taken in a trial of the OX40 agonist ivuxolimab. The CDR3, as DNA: TGTGCCAGCAGCTCCAACCCCAGCCACGGGGACACCGGGGAGCTGTTTTTT. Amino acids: CASSSNPSHGDTGELFF.